A selection of T cell receptor beta chains follows, all from one sample in a study of blood T cells in healthy people across ages. TCRdb re-analysed the 5' RACE reads in MiXCR, keeping a single row per CDR3 protein. The profile shows 540,000 or so distinct CDR3 sequences, less than 25% of them singletons. These data also featured in a second study, about T cells of mothers and their children.

Sequences were obtained from blood. These receptors all stem from a boy aged 10-17 years in good health. CDR3s include the opening cysteine and the closing phenylalanine or tryptophan. A D gene is named only where the DNA matches it firmly. Clone size appears in some rows only: once, few, many, or a class for an expanded clone.

DNA: TGCAGTGCTAGAGATGAGGTAGGGGGAGCCTGGGGGAATGAGCAGTTCTTC
CDR3: CSARDEVGGAWGNEQFF
D: .
size: .
V: TRBV20-1
length: 17
J: TRBJ2-1

DNA: TGTGCCAGCAGTTACGGTCCCCAAGAGACCCAGTACTTC
CDR3: CASSYGPQETQYF
D: .
size: few
V: TRBV6-2/TRBV6-3
length: 13
J: TRBJ2-5

DNA: TGTGCCAGCAGTTACTCATTTGCTAGCGGGGTGGAGGAGCAGTACTTC
CDR3: CASSYSFASGVEEQYF
D: TRBD2
size: few
V: TRBV6-5
length: 16
J: TRBJ2-5

DNA: TGTGCCAGCAGCGCGGGGACAGGGAGAACTGAAGCTTTCTTT
CDR3: CASSAGTGRTEAFF
D: TRBD1
size: .
V: TRBV7-6
length: 14
J: TRBJ1-1

DNA: TGCGCCAGCAGCTTGGAATATGAGACCCAGTACTTC
CDR3: CASSLEYETQYF
D: .
size: .
V: TRBV5-1
length: 12
J: TRBJ2-5

DNA: TGTGCCAGCAGCGCGTATGGGGCCTACGAGCAGTACTTC
CDR3: CASSAYGAYEQYF
D: .
size: .
V: TRBV7-9
length: 13
J: TRBJ2-7

DNA: TGTGCCAGCAGCTTAGCCTCTAGCTTAAGCACGCAGTATTTT
CDR3: CASSLASSLSTQYF
D: .
size: few
V: TRBV7-2
length: 14
J: TRBJ2-3

DNA: TGTGCCAGCAGCCCGCCGAGTCTCTACGAGCAGTACTTC
CDR3: CASSPPSLYEQYF
D: .
size: few
V: TRBV27
length: 13
J: TRBJ2-7

DNA: TGTGCCAGCAGTTTAGGGATTGGACGCCCGAACACTGGAGCTTTCTTT
CDR3: CASSLGIGRPNTGAFF
D: .
size: few
V: TRBV27
length: 16
J: TRBJ1-1

DNA: TGTGCCAGCAGTGGACGACGTAGGGGTGGGGCTAATGAAAAACTGTTTTTT
CDR3: CASSGRRRGGANEKLFF
D: .
size: .
V: TRBV6-1
length: 17
J: TRBJ1-4

DNA: TGTGCCAGCAGCGCGACGGGACAGCGGAACACTGAAGCTTTCTTT
CDR3: CASSATGQRNTEAFF
D: TRBD1
size: .
V: TRBV9
length: 15
J: TRBJ1-1

DNA: TGTGCCAGCAGTTTAACGGGACGGGACGCTGAAAAACTGTTTTTT
CDR3: CASSLTGRDAEKLFF
D: .
size: many
V: TRBV12-3/TRBV12-4
length: 15
J: TRBJ1-4

DNA: TGCGCCAGCAGCCAAGTTTGGGGAGATCGGGAGACCCAGTACTTC
CDR3: CASSQVWGDRETQYF
D: .
size: .
V: TRBV4-3
length: 15
J: TRBJ2-5

DNA: TGTGCCAGCAGCCCAGGACTAGCGGGGGACCTAGAAGAGACCCAGTACTTC
CDR3: CASSPGLAGDLEETQYF
D: TRBD2
size: .
V: TRBV7-9
length: 17
J: TRBJ2-5

DNA: TGTGCCACCAGCGGGACTAGCGGGGGCTACAATGAGCAGTTCTTC
CDR3: CATSGTSGGYNEQFF
D: TRBD2
size: .
V: TRBV15
length: 15
J: TRBJ2-1

DNA: TGTGCCTGGAGTGCGGGACATAGCTACGAGCAGTACTTC
CDR3: CAWSAGHSYEQYF
D: .
size: few
V: TRBV30
length: 13
J: TRBJ2-7

DNA: TGTGCCAGTAGTGTCAGGACAGGGACCTACGAGCAGTACTTC
CDR3: CASSVRTGTYEQYF
D: TRBD1
size: .
V: TRBV19
length: 14
J: TRBJ2-7

DNA: TGTGCCAGCACCATCGGGACAGGGATTTGGGATGAGCAGTTCTTC
CDR3: CASTIGTGIWDEQFF
D: TRBD1
size: few
V: TRBV7-2
length: 15
J: TRBJ2-1

DNA: TGTGCCAGCAGCCGACCACCTAGCGGGAGGGATCCAGATACGCAGTATTTT
CDR3: CASSRPPSGRDPDTQYF
D: TRBD2
size: few
V: TRBV2
length: 17
J: TRBJ2-3

DNA: TGTGCCAGCAGTTTACTAGCGGGGGGCTACGAGCAGTACTTC
CDR3: CASSLLAGGYEQYF
D: TRBD2
size: .
V: TRBV12-3/TRBV12-4
length: 14
J: TRBJ2-7

DNA: TGTGCCAACAGTTTCCTTGCGATGAGCACAGATACGCAGTATTTT
CDR3: CANSFLAMSTDTQYF
D: .
size: .
V: TRBV27
length: 15
J: TRBJ2-3

DNA: TGTGCCAGCAGTCCGGCGGGAGGGCCGCGGGAGCAGTTCTTC
CDR3: CASSPAGGPREQFF
D: TRBD2
size: .
V: TRBV12-3/TRBV12-4
length: 14
J: TRBJ2-1